One and the same sample provided the 13 T cell receptor beta chains below, sequenced in a study of regulatory T cells in long-lasting Graves disease. Time point defined: newly diagnosed GD, antithyroid drugs for less than 3 months. There was RNA extracted from PBMCs, and the TCR library was made from it. Relying on iRepertoire HTBI primers and Arm-PCR of CDR3 regions, the team built TCR beta libraries. TCRdb fed the multiplex PCR reads into MiXCR, producing one record per CDR3 protein. Counted here are roughly 420,000 distinct CDR3 sequences, 14% occurring once; the ten biggest clones make up around a sixth. These records were also assigned to another study, of T cells in Graves' hyperthyroidism and ophthalmopathy.

Sequences were derived from peripheral blood mononuclear cells (PBMCs), sampled at new diagnosis, from a patient treated with antithyroid drugs. The receptors stem from a woman in her forties or fifties with Graves disease.

This clonotype was detected many times. The J gene is TRBJ2-5, the V gene TRBV18, with 7 bases that match TRBD1. Germline CDR1 is KGHSH and CDR2 is LQKENI. The CDR3 contains 15 residues. V trimming: 3 bases; J trimming: 2 bases; junction bases outside the gene matches: 6. The CDR3 loop reads CASSPRDREQETQYF. Here the CDR3 DNA reads TGTGCCAGCTCACCCCGGGACAGAGAGCAAGAGACCCAGTACTTC. Using reference TRBV18 and TRBJ2-5 for the parts outside the CDR3, the full variable domain is NAGVMQNPRHLVRRRGQEARLRCSPMKGHSHVYWYRQLPEEGLKFMVYLQKENIIDESGMPKERFSAEFPKEGPSILRIQQVVRGDSAAYFCASSPRDREQETQYFGPGTRLLVL.

This clonotype was seen at least ten times. The chain links TRBV28 to TRBJ2-4, with TRBD1 matching 7 bases. The CDR3 runs 16 residues. Trimming at V came to 6 bases and at J to 0 bases, leaving 8 bases not matched to a gene. Germline loops: CDR1 MDHEN, CDR2 SYDVKM. CDR3 protein: CASSPGTDVAKNIQYF. Here the CDR3 DNA reads TGTGCCAGCAGCCCTGGGACAGACGTAGCCAAAAACATTCAGTACTTC.

This clonotype was found many times. The genes are TRBV20-1 and TRBJ2-5, with 11 bases identical to TRBD2. This CDR3 has 19 amino acids. V gave up 3 bases and J gave up 4 bases; unmatched junction bases: 19. Germline lookup yields CDR1 DFQATT and CDR2 SNEGSKA (reference sequence). CDR3 DNA sequence: TGCAGTGCTAGCGGGCCGTTAGGCGAACTAGCGGGAGTGGTAGAGACCCAGTACTTC. Protein sequence: CSASGPLGELAGVVETQYF.

This clonotype has ten or more counts. The rearrangement uses TRBV28 and TRBJ2-7, with 8 bases matching TRBD1. The germline gives CDR1 MDHEN, CDR2 SYDVKM. The V segment lost 7 bases and the J segment 3 bases; nucleotides outside the gene matches: 8. The CDR3 length is 14 residues. The CDR3 loop reads CASTQRDRFYEQYF. In DNA form, the CDR3 reads TGTGCCAGCACCCAAAGGGACAGGTTCTACGAGCAGTACTTC.

This clonotype was observed at least ten times. V and J are TRBV2 and TRBJ1-4; a weak D match, TRBD1 (6 bases). The germline V gene has CDR1 SNHLY and CDR2 FYNNEI. The germline V and J ends were trimmed by 0 bases and 8 bases, with 19 bases remaining between them. CDR3 length equals 17 residues. The CDR3 DNA sequence: TGTGCCAGCAGTGAAGCGCTTCGGGGGGGCTCGGGAGAAAAACTGTTTTTT. It is translated as CASSEALRGGSGEKLFF.

This clonotype was detected ten times or more. The V gene is TRBV12-3 or TRBV12-4, the J gene TRBJ2-2; 9 nucleotides match TRBD1. The CDR3 runs to 16 residues. V shed 7 bases, J shed 6 bases, and the junction held 12 bases outside the gene matches. CDR3 amino acids: CASTPRTGVRPGELFF. In nucleotides, the CDR3 is TGTGCCAGCACCCCTCGGACAGGGGTACGGCCCGGGGAGCTGTTTTTT.

This clonotype has only one observation. This sequence may be a read error, since a much larger clone differs from it by one base. The rearrangement joins TRBV28 to TRBJ2-7; D gene uncertain. This CDR3 spans 13 amino acids. CDR1 is MDHEN, CDR2 SYDVKM, per germline. V gave up 5 bases and J gave up 7 bases, with 15 bases separating them. The CDR3: CASSPQYHNEQYF. DNA for the CDR3: TGTGCCAGCAGTCCCCAATACCACAATGAGCAGTACTTC.

Ten or more counts support this clonotype. V gene TRBV5-1 combines with J gene TRBJ2-5; no firm D call. This CDR3 spans 14 amino acids. V was cut by 5 bases and J by 1 base, with 12 bases left in between. Germline values: CDR1 SGHRS, CDR2 YFSETQ. The CDR3 is CASRAGSTQETQYF. The CDR3 DNA follows: TGCGCCAGCAGAGCCGGATCTACCCAAGAGACCCAGTACTTC.

The chain uses TRBV20-1 and TRBJ2-7; 7 bases match TRBD2. Germline V gene lookup returns CDR1 DFQATT and CDR2 SNEGSKA (reference sequence). The CDR3 is 14 amino acids. Trimming removed 6 bases from V and 3 bases from J; junction bases left unmatched: 11. The CDR3 sequence: CSAAERGAYYEQYF. As DNA, the CDR3 is TGCAGTGCAGCGGAGCGGGGAGCCTACTACGAGCAGTACTTC.

The sample holds many counts of this clonotype. This chain connects TRBV11-2 to TRBJ2-3, with a tentative D call TRBD2 (6 bases). This CDR3 comprises 16 residues. The germline CDR1 and CDR2 sequences are SGHAT and FQNNGV. Trimming took off 1 base at V and 0 bases at J, with 11 bases between the two ends. In nucleotides, the CDR3 is TGTGCCAGCAGCTTAGGTGGGAGGAGGAGCACAGATACGCAGTATTTT. Its protein is CASSLGGRRSTDTQYF. The complete variable domain, with remaining parts taken from reference TRBV11-2 and TRBJ2-3, reads EAGVAQSPRYKIIEKRQSVAFWCNPISGHATLYWYQQILGQGPKLLIQFQNNGVVDDSQLPKDRFSAERLKGVDSTLKIQPAKLEDSAVYLCASSLGGRRSTDTQYFGPGTRLTVL.

This clonotype was detected a few times. The chain employs TRBV6-1 and TRBJ1-6; 11 nucleotides line up with TRBD1. This CDR3 contains 16 residues. The ends lost 7 bases at V and 6 bases at J; junction bases unmatched: 8. Germline V gene sequence: CDR1 MNHNS, CDR2 SASEGT. The CDR3, as DNA: TGTGCCAGCATATCGGACAGGGGGCGCGGTAATTCACCCCTCCACTTT. Its protein product is CASISDRGRGNSPLHF.

Regarding this clonotype: This may be a read error: a much more frequent sequence differs by one nucleotide. The CDR3 nucleotides are TGTGCCAGCAGCCCGGGACTTCCCTCCTACAATGATCAGTTCTTC. Translation: CASSPGLPSYNDQFF. The J gene is TRBJ2-1, the V gene TRBV11-2, with a weak D call TRBD2 (6 bases). This CDR3 comprises 15 residues. Germline loops: CDR1 SGHAT, CDR2 FQNNGV.

The sample holds many counts of this clonotype. The DNA for the CDR3 is TGTGCCAGCAGTCATAGCGGGTCTTTGTACAATGAGCAGTTCTTC. Translating gives CASSHSGSLYNEQFF. The genes are TRBV27 and TRBJ2-1, with TRBD2 matching 7 bases. Germline V lookup: CDR1 MNHEY, CDR2 SMNVEV (reference sequence). V shed 5 bases and J 4 bases; nucleotides not matched to a gene: 8. The CDR3 length is 15 residues.